Given below is one TCR beta chain in context. This PCR relied on a set of 60 Vbeta primers and 13 Jbeta primers. The data were produced by immunoSEQ multiplex PCR, yet TCRdb's version contains in-frame clones alone and is incomplete. The table lists around 190,000 clones, around three quarters of them singletons. These data are taken from a study of cytomegalovirus exposure and HLA in healthy donors. This TCR was recovered from a man aged 40-49 years in good health and CMV-seronegative. What was sequenced was PBMCs.

This CDR3 reads CASSHIDNEQFF. In DNA, the CDR3 is TGTGCCAGCAGCCACATTGACAATGAGCAGTTCTTC. V is TRBV16 and J is TRBJ2-1, with no clear D. Trimming shortened V by 3 bases and J by 5 bases, and 5 bases separated the two germline ends. This CDR3 is built from 12 residues. Germline V gene sequence: CDR1 KGHSY, CDR2 FQNENV.